A selection of T cell receptor beta chains follows, all from one sample in a study of T cell responses to AZD1222 COVID-19 vaccine. The method was immunoSEQ multiplex PCR; TCRdb's version includes in-frame clones alone and lacks a portion of them. The sample carries roughly 93,000 clones, approximately 89% recorded once. Sequencing was performed on peripheral blood, taken 28 days after the second AZD1222 dose. Source of these receptors: an adult who received the AZD1222 COVID-19 vaccine. CDR3s include the opening cysteine and the closing phenylalanine or tryptophan.

TRBJ1-2 TRBV24-1 CATSDSGKNYGYTF
TRBJ1-6 TRBV12-3/TRBV12-4 CASSPTGSSPLHF
TRBJ2-2 TRBV9 CASSVDVAHTNTGELFF
TRBJ1-1 TRBV10-2 CASGGGNTEAFF
TRBJ2-6 TRBV5-1 CASNPSITGTGANVLTF
TRBJ1-2 TRBV11-3 CASSLGQGSESTF
TRBJ2-1 TRBV24-1 CATSDTPGGGTAHNEQFF
TRBJ1-6 TRBV27 CASAGYNSPLHF
TRBJ1-4 TRBV30 CAWTTGVGEKLFF
TRBJ1-1 TRBV29-1 CSVATGGNTEAFF
TRBJ2-4 TRBV6-5 CASSYGPGTAKNIQYF
TRBJ2-3 TRBV12-3/TRBV12-4 CASSFNRADTQYF
TRBJ2-5 TRBV15 CATSRGGVQETQYF
TRBJ2-5 TRBV19 CASSRTGLAGVGTETQYF
TRBJ2-1 TRBV29-1 CSVRRGMNEQFF
TRBJ2-3 TRBV4-2 CASSPRLATREDTQYF
TRBJ2-3 TRBV6-1 CASSGDYRLRSGTDTQYF
TRBJ1-5 TRBV25-1 CASRQGAGELNQPQHF